The present T cell receptor (beta chain) was sequenced within a study of Ad26.COV2.S vaccination and SARS-CoV-2 variants. V lost 1 base, J lost 2 bases, and 20 bases lay in between. Germline CDR1 SNHLY, CDR2 FYNNEI. This CDR3 region has 18 residues. The treatment here: 15 to 20 received Ad26.COV2.S at low or high dose, single or two shots; 5 received placebo; per-sample allocation not given. Day 63 after the first vaccine or placebo injection was the time point for sampling. Cohort 1b enrolled adults aged 18-55 years in Boston. Some clones are missing from TCRdb's copy, which holds only in-frame ones; the method was immunoSEQ multiplex PCR. The table has hundreds of thousands of clones, about 89% seen once.

V is TRBV2 and J is TRBJ1-2, with D perhaps TRBD1 (5 bases). This specimen was peripheral blood, taken in a trial of Ad26.COV2.S vaccine versus placebo. This clonotype originated in a person aged 18 to 59 who received the Ad26.COV2.S COVID-19 vaccine or a placebo. The CDR3 loop reads CASSEGWQGKQLNYGYTF. In DNA, the CDR3 is TGTGCCAGCAGTGAAGGTTGGCAGGGAAAACAACTAAACTATGGCTACACCTTC.